This record concerns one T cell receptor (beta chain) sequence. Its antigen remains unknown. The CDR3 consists of 17 residues. V was clipped by 5 bases and J by 2 bases; unmatched bases: 10. Per the germline V gene, CDR1 is SGHTA and CDR2 is FQGNSA. This sample is drawn from a study of blood T cells in healthy people across ages. Primed by a sample-barcoded 5' primer and a J-beta primer mix, a second PCR proceeded for 7 to 11 cycles. Each CDR3 protein gets one entry after TCRdb re-called the 5' RACE reads with MiXCR. The sample shows over a million distinct CDR3 sequences, approximately 25% of them seen only once. With each sample, at least 5 micrograms of total RNA were extracted. Whole-study findings and limits: For the donors, CMV status was unknown and possibly confounded expanded clonotype changes.

In addition, the sample was reused for a study of T cells of mothers and their children. That study reports: In unrelated and related pairs, TCR recombination output is shaped in a similar way by thymic selection. It was observed that no persistent microchimeric T cell clones could be detected.

Specimen: blood. The receptor comes from a girl aged 2-10 years in good health. This chain uses TRBV7-2 with TRBJ2-5; 11 bases are a match to TRBD2. This CDR3 reads CASSLSGGASKQETQYF. The CDR3, as DNA: TGTGCCAGCAGCCTTAGCGGGGGGGCCTCTAAACAAGAGACCCAGTACTTC.